This T cell receptor (beta chain) is drawn from a study of blood T cells in healthy people across ages. Roughly 10 milliliters of peripheral blood were drawn from each donor into EDTA-treated tubes. Alongside a J-beta primer mix, a sample-barcoded 5' primer served in a second PCR lasting roughly 6 to 11 cycles. Via MiXCR, TCRdb re-called the 5' RACE reads, giving one row per CDR3 protein. The sample includes about 1.5 million distinct CDR3 sequences, 35% to 45% seen only once; the top ten take approximately 4%. This clonotype has just a few counts. Its antigen is still unknown. General study points: Measured against age, TCR beta diversity per million T cells decreased in a roughly linear manner. Higher diversity, along with more naive CD4+ cells, distinguished long-lived donors from aged donors.

The V gene lost 2 bases and the J gene lost 3 bases, with 7 bases spanning the gap. From germline, CDR1 is SGHTA and CDR2 FQGNSA. The length of the CDR3 is 14 residues. The V call is TRBV7-2, the J call TRBJ2-2; D uncertain. Sequences were obtained from blood. The source is a woman aged 18-30 years in good health. CDR3 coding DNA: TGTGCCAGCAGCTTAAATGGAGACACCGGGGAGCTGTTTTTT. It yields the protein CASSLNGDTGELFF.